This T cell receptor (beta chain) came from a study of CD8+CD57+ T cells in acquired aplastic anemia. Germline V gene lookup returns CDR1 KGHDR and CDR2 SFDVKD. Trimming left V 9 bases short and J 2 bases short, with 25 bases between. This CDR3 is 18 amino acids long. Genomic DNA, serving as template, underwent TCR beta VDJ and CDR3 profiling. TCRdb re-analysed the reads in MiXCR, keeping a single row per CDR3 protein. The sample contains 35,000 to 45,000 distinct CDR3 sequences, under 80% of which appear only once. This clonotype was counted only a few times. The rearrangement joins TRBV24-1 to TRBJ1-5; D unclear. Material for sequencing was sorted CD4+, CD8+, or CD8+CD57+ T cells (not recorded which) from PBMCs. The source of this sequence is a human donor in good health, serving as a control. This chain's CDR3 is CATATTEKGAHGNQPQHF. The DNA for the CDR3 is TGTGCCACCGCAACCACCGAAAAGGGAGCACATGGCAATCAGCCCCAGCATTTT.